The entry below gives a single TCR beta chain sequence along with its context. What went into each PCR as a spike was synthetic TCR analog templates. Profiling relied on immunoSEQ multiplex PCR, and the TCRdb table lists in-frame clones only, not all of them. The sample includes almost 90,000 clones, 84% of them seen just once. The CDR3 extends over 14 amino acids. Indicated time point: pretreatment peripheral blood. This record belongs to a study of PD-L1 blockade in urothelial cancer. Study background: Blood was analyzed 3 weeks (second dose) and 6 weeks after treatment start. The median T cell count in blood samples was 141,255.

This chain links TRBV21-1 with TRBJ2-7; TRBD1, the table's D call, was not compared with the DNA. TRBV21-1 is marked as a pseudogene. Sequences were derived from PBMCs, sampled around atezolizumab (anti-PD-L1) treatment. The sequence was obtained from a man aged 55 to 70 with urothelial cancer. Here the CDR3 reads CASSNSNRGHEQYF. Here the CDR3 DNA reads TGTGCCAGCAGCAATTCCAACAGGGGCCACGAGCAGTACTTC.